A selection of T cell receptor beta chains follows, all from one sample in a study of blood T cell repertoires in COVID-19. Only in-frame clones appear in the TCRdb table, and some are missing; sequencing was by immunoSEQ multiplex PCR. The sample contains 220,000 or so clones, roughly 84% of which appear only once. Sequencing used peripheral blood. These receptors came from a woman older than 75 with acute or convalescent COVID-19. The CDR3 runs from the conserved cysteine through the conserved F or W. The D gene is left open where the match is weak. Clone size, where shown, is once, few, many, or a class for clones that have expanded.

TRBV19	NA	NA	TRBJ2-2	TGTGCCACTGGGGGGCGACTAGCCTTGAACACCGGGGAGCTGTTTTTT	CATGGRLALNTGELFF
TRBV5-1	NA	NA	TRBJ1-3	TGCGCCAGCAGCGTTACAGGAGGGGGAAACACCATATATTTT	CASSVTGGGNTIYF
TRBV18	NA	TRBD2	TRBJ2-5	TGTGCCAGCTCACCACTTTCGACTAGCGGGGGGGCCGAGACCCAGTACTTC	CASSPLSTSGGAETQYF
TRBV11-2	NA	TRBD1	TRBJ1-6	TGTGCCAGCAGCTTAACAGGGACAGGGTATAATTCACCCCTCCACTTT	CASSLTGTGYNSPLHF
TRBV5-3	NA	TRBD1	TRBJ1-5	TGTGCCAGATTCGCTACAGTACCGGGACAGCGGAGTCAGCCCCAGCATTTT	CARFATVPGQRSQPQHF
TRBV15	NA	NA	TRBJ2-7	TGTGCCACCAGCGAACGGGACTCGCCGTCCTACGAGCAGTACTTC	CATSERDSPSYEQYF
TRBV5-8	NA	NA	TRBJ1-4	TGTGCCAGCAGCTTCCGATCAGCTAATGAAAAACTGTTTTTT	CASSFRSANEKLFF
TRBV11-2	NA	NA	TRBJ1-1	TGTGCCAGCAGACCCGGGGCGGGGGGCGCGGCTGAAGCTTTCTTT	CASRPGAGGAAEAFF
TRBV2	NA	TRBD1	TRBJ1-3	TGTGCCAGCAGGAGGGCACAGGGGGCCAGCTCTGGAAACACCATATATTTT	CASRRAQGASSGNTIYF
TRBV7-2	NA	NA	TRBJ2-3	TGTGCCAGCAGCTGGGGACTGCAAGATACGCAGTATTTT	CASSWGLQDTQYF
TRBV7-7	NA	TRBD1	TRBJ2-1	TGTGCTAGCAGCTCCGGGACAGGGGAGAGGAATGAGCAGTTCTTC	CASSSGTGERNEQFF
TRBV5-1	NA	NA	TRBJ1-2	TGCGCCAGCAGCTTGGAGGAGGGTGGCTACACCTTC	CASSLEEGGYTF
TRBV30	NA	NA	TRBJ1-1	TGTGCCTGGAGTGTAATGACAGAGAACACTGAAGCTTTCTTT	CAWSVMTENTEAFF
TRBV7-2	NA	TRBD2	TRBJ2-3	TGTGCCAGCAGCTTAGCCCCGGGACTAGCGGGGGGGCTCGATACGCAGTATTTT	CASSLAPGLAGGLDTQYF
TRBV2	NA	TRBD2	TRBJ2-7	TGTGCCAGCAGTGAAGCGCTTCTTGGGACTAGTCTCTACGAGCAGTACTTC	CASSEALLGTSLYEQYF
TRBV9	NA	TRBD1	TRBJ1-3	TGTGCCAGCAGCGTAGGTGGATGGGACAGGCGAGACACCATATATTTT	CASSVGGWDRRDTIYF
TRBV19	once	NA	TRBJ1-5	TGTGCCAGTAGTGCTCAGGGGCTGGAGAATCAGCCCCAGCATTTT	CASSAQGLENQPQHF
TRBV5-1	few	NA	TRBJ1-3	TGCGCCAGCAGCGGCTCCTCTGGAAACACCATATATTTT	CASSGSSGNTIYF
TRBV29-1	NA	NA	TRBJ2-1	TGCAGCGCCCACAGCGGTCAAACCTACAATGAGCAGTTCTTC	CSAHSGQTYNEQFF
TRBV5-6	NA	TRBD1	TRBJ1-5	TGTGCCAGCAGCAGCCGAGGGACAGGGCCTCAGCCCCAGCATTTT	CASSSRGTGPQPQHF
TRBV11-3	NA	NA	TRBJ1-2	TGTGCCAGCAGCTTAGATCTCCCCGGGGTCGGCTACACCTTC	CASSLDLPGVGYTF
TRBV6-5	once	TRBD1	TRBJ1-3	TGTGCCAGCAGAGATCATACAGGGGCTGGAAACACCATATATTTT	CASRDHTGAGNTIYF
TRBV24-1	NA	NA	TRBJ2-5	TGTGCCACCAGTCCGACGGGGTTAGAGACCCAGTACTTC	CATSPTGLETQYF
TRBV24-1	NA	TRBD1	TRBJ1-5	TGTGCCACCAGTGGCTCGGGACAGGGGACGGATCAGCCCCAGCATTTT	CATSGSGQGTDQPQHF
TRBV5-5	NA	TRBD1	TRBJ1-2	TGTGCCAGCAGCCAACAGGGGGACTATGGCTACACCTTC	CASSQQGDYGYTF
TRBV6-2/TRBV6-3	NA	NA	TRBJ2-1	TGTGCCAGCAGTCCCCTAGGACGCGGGGATGAGCAGTTCTTC	CASSPLGRGDEQFF
TRBV10-3	NA	TRBD1	TRBJ1-5	TGTGCCATCAGTGAGTCACCGGGACAGGGCTACAATCAGCCCCAGCATTTT	CAISESPGQGYNQPQHF
TRBV27	NA	NA	TRBJ1-1	TGTGCCAGCAGTTTTTCGCGGGGTCATATGAACACTGAAGCTTTCTTT	CASSFSRGHMNTEAFF
TRBV20-1	NA	NA	TRBJ2-5	TGCAGTGCTAGTATACCCTTGGAGGGGACCCAGTACTTC	CSASIPLEGTQYF
TRBV19	NA	TRBD1	TRBJ2-3	TGTGCCAGTAGCGCACAGGGGGGAGATACGCAGTATTTT	CASSAQGGDTQYF
TRBV12-3/TRBV12-4	NA	NA	TRBJ2-7	TGTGCCAGCAGTTTGAGTGAGATCGGCGAGCAGTACTTC	CASSLSEIGEQYF
TRBV29-1	NA	NA	TRBJ1-1	TGCAGCGTTAGACACCTGAACACTGAAGCTTTCTTT	CSVRHLNTEAFF
TRBV6-5	few	TRBD1	TRBJ1-2	TGTGCCAGCAGTTACGACGGGACAGGGATCTATGGCTACACCTTC	CASSYDGTGIYGYTF
TRBV7-9	NA	NA	TRBJ2-5	TGTGCCAGCAGCTTAGTCGGACAGAGCCAAGAGACCCAGTACTTC	CASSLVGQSQETQYF